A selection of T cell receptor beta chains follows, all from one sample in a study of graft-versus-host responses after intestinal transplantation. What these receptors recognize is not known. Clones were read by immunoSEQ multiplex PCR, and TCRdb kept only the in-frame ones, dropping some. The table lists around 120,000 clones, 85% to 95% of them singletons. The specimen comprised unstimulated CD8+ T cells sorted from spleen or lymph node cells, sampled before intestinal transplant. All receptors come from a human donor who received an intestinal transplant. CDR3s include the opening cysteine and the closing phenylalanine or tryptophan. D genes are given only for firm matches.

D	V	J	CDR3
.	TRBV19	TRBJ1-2	CASDGSYYGYTF
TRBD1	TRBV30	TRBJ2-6	CAWATGAGANVLTF
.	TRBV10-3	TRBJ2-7	CATTDGGDEQYF
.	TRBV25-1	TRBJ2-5	CASSDGTQYF
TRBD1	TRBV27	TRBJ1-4	CASSSLGARGQINEKLFF
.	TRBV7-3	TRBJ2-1	CASSLGVGAYNEQFF
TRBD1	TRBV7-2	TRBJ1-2	CASSLVPGGRGYTF
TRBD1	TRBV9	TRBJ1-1	CASSAGPGGTEAFF
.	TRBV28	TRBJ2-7	CASSFGGGLTTLAYEQYF
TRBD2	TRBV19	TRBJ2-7	CASSIVLAVTYEQYF
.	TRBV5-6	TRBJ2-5	CASSLDGGRETQYF
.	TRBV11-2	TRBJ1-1	CASSLGPNTEAFF
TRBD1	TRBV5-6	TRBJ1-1	CASSAEIGQGSRGRAEAFF
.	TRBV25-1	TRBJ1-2	CASSETNTGDYGYTF
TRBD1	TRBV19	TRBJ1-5	CASSIGVQGSRQPQHF
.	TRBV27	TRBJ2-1	CASSWGSYNEQFF
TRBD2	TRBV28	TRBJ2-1	CASSLALAGLRNNEQFF
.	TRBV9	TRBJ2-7	CASSPAGQNYEQYF
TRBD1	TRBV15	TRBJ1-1	CASGGTENTEAFF
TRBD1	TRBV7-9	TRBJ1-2	CASSLPGGVGYTF
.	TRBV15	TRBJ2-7	CATRNDGTSSYEQYF
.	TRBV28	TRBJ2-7	CASSPAPYEQYF
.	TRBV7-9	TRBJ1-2	CASSLALEGGNNYGYTF
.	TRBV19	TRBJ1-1	CASSIAMNTEAFF
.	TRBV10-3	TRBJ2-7	CAIRGGGTGSYEQYF
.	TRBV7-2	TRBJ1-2	CASSLVPGMYYGYTF
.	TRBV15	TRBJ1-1	CATSIDRNTEAFF
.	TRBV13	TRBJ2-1	CASKDSSGFGSYNEQFF
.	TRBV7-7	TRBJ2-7	CASSPGTGSYEQYF
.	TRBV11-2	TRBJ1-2	CASSPGYSSYGYTF
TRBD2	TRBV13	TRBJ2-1	CASSQAGPSYNEQFF
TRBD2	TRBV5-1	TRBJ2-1	CASSLVSGRGYEQFF